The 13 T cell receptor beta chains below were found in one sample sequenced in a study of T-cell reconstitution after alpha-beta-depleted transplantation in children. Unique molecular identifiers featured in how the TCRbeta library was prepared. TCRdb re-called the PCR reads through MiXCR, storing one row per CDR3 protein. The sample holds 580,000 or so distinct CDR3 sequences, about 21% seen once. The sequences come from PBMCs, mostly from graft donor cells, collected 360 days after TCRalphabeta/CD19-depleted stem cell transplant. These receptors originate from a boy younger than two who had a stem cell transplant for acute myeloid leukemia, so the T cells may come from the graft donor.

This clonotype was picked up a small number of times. CDR3 in DNA: TGCAGTGCTAGCGAGCCCCTCTACAATGAGCAGTTCTTC. Protein product: CSASEPLYNEQFF. The chain uses TRBV20-1 and TRBJ2-1; no clear D gene. CDR3 length: 13 residues. The ends were cut back, 3 bases at V and 3 bases at J, with 9 bases in the middle. The germline CDR1 and CDR2 sequences are DFQATT and SNEGSKA (reference sequence).

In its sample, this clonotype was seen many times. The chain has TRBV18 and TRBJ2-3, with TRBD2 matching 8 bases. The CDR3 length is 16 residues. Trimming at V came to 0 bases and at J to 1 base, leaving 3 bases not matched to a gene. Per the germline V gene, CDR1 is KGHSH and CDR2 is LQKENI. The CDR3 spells CASSPPAGGGTDTQYF. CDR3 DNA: TGTGCCAGCTCACCACCGGCGGGGGGCGGCACAGATACGCAGTATTTT.

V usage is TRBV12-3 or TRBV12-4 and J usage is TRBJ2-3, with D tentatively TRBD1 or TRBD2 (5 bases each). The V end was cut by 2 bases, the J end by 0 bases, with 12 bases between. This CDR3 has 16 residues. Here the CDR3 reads CASSLRADNSTDTQYF. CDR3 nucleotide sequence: TGTGCCAGCAGTTTACGAGCGGACAATAGCACAGATACGCAGTATTTT.

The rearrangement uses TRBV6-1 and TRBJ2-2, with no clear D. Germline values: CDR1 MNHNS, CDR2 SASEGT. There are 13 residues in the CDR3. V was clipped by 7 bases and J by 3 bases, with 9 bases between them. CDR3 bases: TGTGCCAGCACCCACGGGTACACCGGGGAGCTGTTTTTT. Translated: CASTHGYTGELFF.

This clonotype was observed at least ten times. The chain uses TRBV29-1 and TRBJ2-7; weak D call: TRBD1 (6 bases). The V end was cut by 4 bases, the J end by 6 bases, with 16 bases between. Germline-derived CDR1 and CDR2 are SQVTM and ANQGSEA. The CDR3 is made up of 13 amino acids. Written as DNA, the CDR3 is TGCAGCGTTGGACGGGACAACGATTTCGAGCAGTACTTC. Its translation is CSVGRDNDFEQYF.

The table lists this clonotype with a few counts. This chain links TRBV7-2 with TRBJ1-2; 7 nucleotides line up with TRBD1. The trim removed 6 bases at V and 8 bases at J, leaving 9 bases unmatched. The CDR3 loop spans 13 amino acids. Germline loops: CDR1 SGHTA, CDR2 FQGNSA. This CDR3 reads CASSLRTGGGYTF. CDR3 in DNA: TGTGCCAGCAGTCTTCGGACAGGTGGCGGCTACACCTTC.

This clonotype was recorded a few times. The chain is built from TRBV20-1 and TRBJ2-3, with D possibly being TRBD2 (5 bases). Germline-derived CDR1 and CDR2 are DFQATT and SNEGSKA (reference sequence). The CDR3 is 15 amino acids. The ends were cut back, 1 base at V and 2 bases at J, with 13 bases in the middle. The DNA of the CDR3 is TGCAGTGCTAGAGTGGCCAGGAGGCCCACAGATACGCAGTATTTT. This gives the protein CSARVARRPTDTQYF.

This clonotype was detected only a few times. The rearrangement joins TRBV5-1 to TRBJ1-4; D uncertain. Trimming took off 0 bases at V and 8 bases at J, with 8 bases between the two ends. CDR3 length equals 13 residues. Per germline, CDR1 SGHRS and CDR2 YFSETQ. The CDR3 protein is CASSLELKEKLFF. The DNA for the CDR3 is TGCGCCAGCAGCTTGGAGTTGAAGGAAAAACTGTTTTTT.

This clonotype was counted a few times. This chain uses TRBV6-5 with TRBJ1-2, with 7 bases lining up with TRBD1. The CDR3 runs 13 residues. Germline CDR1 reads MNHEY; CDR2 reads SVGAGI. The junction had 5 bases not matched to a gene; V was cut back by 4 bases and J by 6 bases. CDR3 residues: CASSFDRVHGYTF. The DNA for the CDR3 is TGTGCCAGCAGTTTCGACAGGGTGCATGGCTACACCTTC.

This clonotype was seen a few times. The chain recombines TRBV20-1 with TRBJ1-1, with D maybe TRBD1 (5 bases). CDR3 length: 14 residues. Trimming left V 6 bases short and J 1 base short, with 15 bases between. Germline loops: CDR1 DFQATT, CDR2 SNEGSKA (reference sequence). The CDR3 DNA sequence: TGCAGTGCCAGGAGGCCGGGGCGGAACACTGAAGCTTTCTTT. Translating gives CSARRPGRNTEAFF.

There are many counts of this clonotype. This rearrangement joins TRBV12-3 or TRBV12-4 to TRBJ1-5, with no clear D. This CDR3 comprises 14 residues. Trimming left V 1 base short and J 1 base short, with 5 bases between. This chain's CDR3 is CASSLGNSNQPQHF. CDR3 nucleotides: TGTGCCAGCAGTTTAGGGAACAGCAATCAGCCCCAGCATTTT.

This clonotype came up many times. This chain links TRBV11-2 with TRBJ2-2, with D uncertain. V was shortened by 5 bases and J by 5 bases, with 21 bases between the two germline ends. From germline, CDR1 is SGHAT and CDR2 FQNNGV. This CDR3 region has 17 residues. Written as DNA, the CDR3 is TGTGCCAGCAGCCATATTAACCGGGTCACCAGGACCGGGGAGCTGTTTTTT. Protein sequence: CASSHINRVTRTGELFF.

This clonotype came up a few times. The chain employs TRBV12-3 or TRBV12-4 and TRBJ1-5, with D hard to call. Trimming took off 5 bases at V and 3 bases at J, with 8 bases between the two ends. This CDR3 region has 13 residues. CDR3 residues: CASSAGHNQPQHF. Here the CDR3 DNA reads TGTGCCAGCAGTGCAGGCCACAATCAGCCCCAGCATTTT.